The rows below give T cell receptor beta chains drawn from one sample of a study of radiotherapy plus CTLA-4 blockade in lung cancer. TCRdb's table, derived via immunoSEQ multiplex PCR, lists solely in-frame clones and lacks some. This sample yields about 14,000 clones, of which around 87% are seen a single time; roughly 14% belongs to the top ten. The sample was peripheral blood, taken from a patient treated with radiotherapy plus ipilimumab. These receptors were obtained from a human donor with non-small cell lung cancer that progressed on radiotherapy plus ipilimumab. Some clones in this sample may be carry-over from other donors' samples. CDR3s include the opening cysteine and the closing phenylalanine or tryptophan. A D gene is named only where the DNA matches it firmly. Size values are once, few and many counts, or a class for expanded clones, and some rows have none.

J	D	V	size	length	CDR3	DNA
TRBJ1-2	NA	TRBV29-1	NA	9	CSVDLSYTF	TGCAGCGTTGATCTGTCCTACACCTTC
TRBJ2-7	TRBD2	TRBV13	NA	15	CASSLDDSSGYEQYF	TGTGCCAGCAGCTTAGATGATTCTAGCGGGTACGAGCAGTACTTC
TRBJ2-1	TRBD2	TRBV18	NA	16	CASSPNLAGVGDEQFF	TGTGCCAGCTCACCGAATCTAGCGGGAGTCGGGGATGAGCAGTTCTTC
TRBJ2-6	TRBD1	TRBV29-1	NA	20	CSVEVGFLGQGTSGANVLTF	TGCAGCGTTGAAGTAGGGTTTCTTGGACAGGGGACCTCTGGGGCCAACGTCCTGACTTTC
TRBJ2-5	NA	TRBV10-1	NA	13	CASRQGQRETQYF	TGCGCCAGCAGACAGGGTCAAAGGGAGACCCAGTACTTC
TRBJ2-2	NA	TRBV6-4	NA	13	CASSAGDTGELFF	TGTGCCAGCAGTGCAGGGGACACCGGGGAGCTGTTTTTT
TRBJ1-6	NA	TRBV5-1	NA	15	CASSLGRDNNSPLHF	TGCGCCAGCAGCTTGGGGCGGGATAATAATTCACCCCTCCACTTT
TRBJ1-1	NA	TRBV28	NA	13	CASRDNPTKEAFF	TGTGCCAGCAGGGACAACCCTACAAAAGAAGCTTTCTTT
TRBJ2-3	TRBD1	TRBV7-3	NA	20	CASSLKGWGTAKDFGGTQYF	TGTGCCAGCAGCTTAAAGGGTTGGGGGACAGCTAAGGACTTTGGGGGTACGCAGTATTTT
TRBJ1-1	NA	TRBV19	NA	13	CASTGQRNTEAFF	TGTGCCAGTACCGGACAGAGGAACACTGAAGCTTTCTTT
TRBJ2-1	NA	TRBV2	NA	14	CASMDSSSYNEQFF	TGTGCCAGCATGGACTCAAGCTCCTACAATGAGCAGTTCTTC
TRBJ1-5	NA	TRBV7-2	NA	12	CASSPRGQPQHF	TGTGCCAGCAGCCCTAGGGGGCAGCCCCAGCATTTT
TRBJ2-7	NA	TRBV10-3	once	12	CAISASSYEQYF	TGTGCCATCAGTGCAAGTAGCTACGAGCAGTACTTC
TRBJ2-3	NA	TRBV4-1	NA	14	CASSQRDIRDTQYF	TGCGCCAGCAGCCAAAGGGACATCAGAGATACGCAGTATTTT
TRBJ2-7	TRBD1	TRBV5-6	NA	14	CASSPGTANYEQYF	TGTGCCAGCAGCCCCGGGACAGCGAACTACGAGCAGTACTTC
TRBJ1-4	NA	TRBV20-1	NA	11	CSAERQEKLFF	TGCAGTGCTGAAAGACAGGAAAAACTGTTTTTT
TRBJ1-5	TRBD1	TRBV7-8	NA	16	CASSFLTGQGNQPQHF	TGTGCCAGCAGCTTTCTCACGGGACAGGGAAATCAGCCCCAGCATTTT
TRBJ2-3	TRBD2	TRBV7-8	NA	13	CASSVSGRDTQYF	TGTGCCAGCAGCGTTAGCGGGAGGGATACGCAGTATTTT
TRBJ2-5	NA	TRBV6-5	NA	14	CASSRGQFQETQYF	TGTGCCAGCAGCCGCGGACAGTTTCAAGAGACCCAGTACTTC
TRBJ1-1	NA	TRBV6-5	few	15	CASSFEKGVNTEAFF	TGTGCCAGCAGCTTTGAGAAGGGGGTGAACACTGAAGCTTTCTTT